A selection of T cell receptor beta chains follows, all from one sample in a study of blood T cell repertoires in COVID-19. Assay used: immunoSEQ multiplex PCR; TCRdb lists only in-frame clones, some missing. The repertoire has roughly 30,000 clones, about 85% of them found once; the top ten carry around 10%. Sequencing was carried out using peripheral blood. The source is a human donor in a cohort sampled during active COVID-19. CDR3s include the opening cysteine and the closing phenylalanine or tryptophan. The D gene is left open where the match is weak. Part of the rows lack a size; the others show once, few, many or a class for expanded clones.

j_call v_call clone_size d_call cdr3_aa cdr3_nt
TRBJ2-1 TRBV5-1 once TRBD1 CASSTQGAPYNEQFF TGCGCCAGCAGCACGCAGGGGGCCCCCTACAATGAGCAGTTCTTC
TRBJ2-7 TRBV20-1 . . CSASRRSSYEQYF TGCAGTGCTAGTAGGCGGAGCTCCTACGAGCAGTACTTC
TRBJ1-6 TRBV30 . . CAWSVQVTGQNSPLHF TGTGCCTGGAGTGTTCAGGTGACCGGACAAAATTCACCCCTCCACTTT
TRBJ1-1 TRBV7-3 . TRBD1 CASSLEGGRTEAFF TGTGCCAGCAGCTTAGAAGGGGGCAGGACTGAAGCTTTCTTT
TRBJ2-5 TRBV3-1/TRBV3-2 . . CASSPRELLGETQYF TGTGCCAGCAGCCCCCGGGAGCTTCTCGGTGAGACCCAGTACTTC
TRBJ1-1 TRBV5-1 . . CASSLTQGGTEAFF TGCGCCAGCAGCTTGACACAGGGCGGGACTGAAGCTTTCTTT
TRBJ1-1 TRBV5-1 . TRBD1 CASSLAGTENTEAFF TGCGCCAGCAGCTTGGCCGGGACAGAGAACACTGAAGCTTTCTTT
TRBJ2-1 TRBV19 . . CASSIPPLVDEQFF TGTGCCAGTAGTATTCCCCCTTTAGTCGATGAGCAGTTCTTC
TRBJ1-5 TRBV24-1 few TRBD1 CATSETGINQPQHF TGTGCCACCAGCGAGACAGGGATCAATCAGCCCCAGCATTTT
TRBJ2-7 TRBV3-1/TRBV3-2 . TRBD1 CASSPWDSLKAEQYF TGTGCCAGCAGCCCATGGGACAGCCTGAAGGCCGAGCAGTACTTC
TRBJ1-5 TRBV7-8 . . CASSLEARASNQPQHF TGTGCCAGCAGCTTAGAGGCCAGGGCCAGCAATCAGCCCCAGCATTTT
TRBJ2-2 TRBV27 . . CASSMRLPPLDTGELFF TGTGCCAGCAGTATGAGACTCCCTCCGCTTGACACCGGGGAGCTGTTTTTT
TRBJ2-1 TRBV6-5 . . CASSYSTPSEKQFF TGTGCCAGCAGTTACTCGACCCCTAGCGAAAAGCAGTTCTTC
TRBJ1-1 TRBV5-1 few . CASKGGDTEAFF TGCGCTAGCAAGGGGGGGGACACTGAAGCTTTCTTT
TRBJ1-1 TRBV5-1 . TRBD1 CASSTRQGDGAEAFF TGCGCCAGCAGCACCCGACAGGGGGACGGGGCTGAAGCTTTCTTT
TRBJ1-2 TRBV5-1 . . CASSPDRANYGYTF TGCGCCAGCAGCCCAGACAGAGCTAACTATGGCTACACCTTC
TRBJ2-7 TRBV3-1/TRBV3-2 . . CASSQISGHYEQYF TGTGCCAGCAGCCAAATTAGCGGACACTACGAGCAGTACTTC
TRBJ2-3 TRBV9 . . CASSARRETTDTQYF TGTGCCAGCAGCGCCCGGAGGGAGACCACAGATACGCAGTATTTT
TRBJ2-3 TRBV13 . TRBD1 CASSLGTGLDTQYF TGTGCCAGCAGCTTGGGGACAGGGTTGGATACGCAGTATTTT
TRBJ2-3 TRBV3-1/TRBV3-2 . . CASSQLPPRGIGTDTQYF TGTGCCAGCAGCCAACTACCCCCAAGGGGAATTGGCACAGATACGCAGTATTTT
TRBJ1-2 TRBV3-1/TRBV3-2 . TRBD1 CASSQEWTGDSTHNYGYTF TGTGCCAGCAGCCAAGAGTGGACAGGGGATTCGACGCACAACTATGGCTACACCTTC
TRBJ1-2 TRBV2 . TRBD1 CASNGQGGVDGYTF TGTGCCAGCAATGGACAGGGGGGCGTGGATGGCTACACCTTC
TRBJ1-6 TRBV27 . . CASSSLRSKLTKSSYNSPLHF TGTGCCAGCAGTTCCCTTCGGAGTAAACTTACAAAGAGCTCCTATAATTCACCCCTCCACTTT
TRBJ1-1 TRBV5-6 . . CASSSLGVGLTEAFF TGTGCCAGCAGCTCGCTGGGAGTCGGATTAACTGAAGCTTTCTTT
TRBJ2-2 TRBV6-5 . TRBD2 CASRPSGRAPGELFF TGTGCCAGCAGACCCAGCGGGAGGGCCCCCGGGGAGCTGTTTTTT
TRBJ1-1 TRBV5-4 once TRBD1 CASSLRQGDLTEAFF TGTGCCAGCAGCTTAAGACAGGGGGACCTCACTGAAGCTTTCTTT
TRBJ1-4 TRBV28 . . CASVTGPNEKLFF TGTGCCAGTGTGACAGGTCCTAATGAAAAACTGTTTTTT
TRBJ2-1 TRBV29-1 . TRBD2 CSASGTKNYNEQFF TGCAGTGCTAGCGGGACAAAGAACTACAATGAGCAGTTCTTC
TRBJ1-2 TRBV7-8 once . CASSLERGPDYGYTF TGTGCCAGCAGCTTAGAGAGAGGCCCGGACTATGGCTACACCTTC
TRBJ1-5 TRBV19 . TRBD1 CASSIGGTGGAQPQHF TGTGCCAGTAGTATAGGGGGGACAGGGGGCGCGCAGCCCCAGCATTTT
TRBJ1-6 TRBV5-1 . TRBD1 CASPGQGALLNSPLHF TGCGCCAGCCCCGGACAGGGGGCTCTTTTGAATTCACCCCTCCACTTT
TRBJ1-2 TRBV28 . TRBD1 CASSLVPMQGDYGYTF TGTGCCAGCAGTTTGGTACCAATGCAGGGGGACTATGGCTACACCTTC
TRBJ1-2 TRBV21-1 . . CASSKKRNREDYGYTF TGTGCCAGCAGCAAGAAACGAAACAGGGAAGACTATGGCTACACCTTC
TRBJ2-1 TRBV7-6 . . CASSFQKGAYNEQFF TGTGCCAGCAGCTTTCAGAAAGGGGCCTACAATGAGCAGTTCTTC
TRBJ2-7 TRBV6-5 . . CASSYSTVQEQYF TGTGCCAGCAGTTACTCGACAGTTCAAGAGCAGTACTTC
TRBJ1-4 TRBV12-5 . . CASGLVGAATNEKLFF TGTGCTAGTGGTTTGGTAGGGGCTGCAACTAATGAAAAACTGTTTTTT
TRBJ2-3 TRBV7-3 . TRBD2 CASSLTNLAGGPGAQYF TGTGCCAGCAGCTTAACGAATCTAGCGGGGGGCCCTGGCGCGCAGTATTTT
TRBJ1-4 TRBV7-9 . . CASSPPPLNEKLFF TGTGCCAGCAGCCCCCCCCCTCTTAATGAAAAACTGTTTTTT
TRBJ1-2 TRBV5-1 . . CASSLRGGDPNGYTF TGCGCCAGCAGCCTCAGGGGTGGGGACCCCAATGGCTACACCTTC
TRBJ1-5 TRBV13 . TRBD1 CASSLGPPDRGNQPQHF TGTGCCAGCAGCTTAGGCCCCCCCGACAGGGGCAATCAGCCCCAGCATTTT
TRBJ2-3 TRBV24-1 once TRBD1 CAARQGAGGVDTQYF TGTGCCGCACGCCAGGGGGCCGGGGGCGTGGATACGCAGTATTTT
TRBJ2-7 TRBV3-1/TRBV3-2 . . CASSQDPSGSIAYEQYF TGTGCCAGCAGCCAAGATCCCTCAGGTAGTATCGCCTACGAGCAGTACTTC
TRBJ1-5 TRBV7-4 once TRBD1 CASSNKQTGYFSQPQHF TGTGCCAGCAGCAATAAACAGACAGGGTACTTTAGTCAGCCCCAGCATTTT
TRBJ1-4 TRBV30 . TRBD1 CAWSAGTGSEKLFF TGTGCCTGGAGTGCCGGGACAGGGTCTGAAAAACTGTTTTTT
TRBJ2-2 TRBV6-5 . . CASSYSQGYTGELFF TGTGCCAGCAGTTACTCCCAGGGCTATACCGGGGAGCTGTTTTTT